What follows are 21 T cell receptor beta chains derived from one specimen sequenced in a study of CD8 T cells in Susac syndrome. Random-hexamer reverse transcription was applied to roughly 0.5 to 1 ug RNA. In TCRdb, the immunoSEQ multiplex PCR reads were re-called with MiXCR into one record per CDR3 protein. Among 300,000 or so distinct CDR3 sequences listed, under 95% were seen once. The specimen was CD4+ T cells from PBMCs. Receptors were obtained from a human donor with multiple sclerosis.

The rearrangement joins TRBV20-1 to TRBJ1-6; 7 bases fit TRBD1. V shed 4 bases and J 5 bases; nucleotides not matched to a gene: 11. The CDR3 consists of 16 residues. Per germline, CDR1 DFQATT and CDR2 SNEGSKA (reference sequence). The CDR3 bases are TGCAGTGCTAAAGTCGGACAGGCCGCCAATAATTCACCCCTCCACTTT. Translation: CSAKVGQAANNSPLHF.

This clonotype was seen only once. V gene TRBV5-1 combines with J gene TRBJ2-5, with TRBD2 as a possible D gene (6 bases). The CDR3 spans 15 residues. The germline V gene has CDR1 SGHRS and CDR2 YFSETQ. Trimming removed 4 bases at V and 4 bases at J, with 17 bases between. In nucleotides, the CDR3 is TGCGCCAGCAGCCGGGGGACTGCGCCACCAGAGACCCAGTACTTC. Its translation is CASSRGTAPPETQYF.

The rearrangement uses TRBV5-1 and TRBJ2-1; 7 bases align to TRBD1. CDR3 length equals 15 residues. Trimming removed 0 bases from V and 6 bases from J; junction bases left unmatched: 6. In germline, CDR1 is SGHRS, CDR2 YFSETQ. CDR3 loop: CASSLDRGPLNEQFF. In DNA, the CDR3 is TGCGCCAGCAGCTTGGACAGGGGTCCCCTCAATGAGCAGTTCTTC.

The chain couples TRBV19 to TRBJ2-7; 10 positions agree with TRBD1. There are 14 residues in the CDR3. The germline CDR1 and CDR2 sequences are LNHDA and SQIVND (reference sequence). V was clipped by 3 bases and J by 5 bases; unmatched bases: 4. The CDR3 here is CASSIGTGAHEQYF. The CDR3 bases are TGTGCCAGTAGTATTGGGACAGGGGCCCACGAGCAGTACTTC.

V and J are TRBV18 and TRBJ2-3, with D tentatively TRBD1 (6 bases). Trimming took 3 bases from V and 2 from J, leaving 9 bases between them. The length of the CDR3 is 14 residues. Germline V gives CDR1 KGHSH, CDR2 LQKENI. DNA of the CDR3: TGTGCCAGCTCACCCCGGACAGTCACAGATACGCAGTATTTT. Translation gives CASSPRTVTDTQYF.

The chain couples TRBV20-1 to TRBJ2-1; 8 bases agree with TRBD2. CDR1 and CDR2 from the germline V gene are DFQATT and SNEGSKA (reference sequence). Trimming at V came to 1 base and at J to 9 bases, leaving 5 bases not matched to a gene. CDR3 length equals 13 residues. CDR3 DNA: TGCAGTGCTAGAGGTAGCGGGACGGGTGAGCAGTTCTTC. It specifies CSARGSGTGEQFF.

CDR3 nucleotides: TGTGCCAGCAGCCCCAACACAGGGGCCGGACAGCCCCAGCATTTT. Translating it yields CASSPNTGAGQPQHF. The chain couples TRBV7-2 to TRBJ1-5; 7 nucleotides align to TRBD1. V shed 5 bases and J 7 bases; nucleotides not matched to a gene: 11. CDR1 is SGHTA, CDR2 FQGNSA, per germline. The CDR3 sequence is 15 residues long.

The chain joins TRBV29-1 to TRBJ2-7, with 8 positions matching TRBD1. Germline V gene lookup returns CDR1 SQVTM and CDR2 ANQGSEA. This CDR3 has 12 residues. After removal of 4 bases from V and 6 bases from J, the junction contained 5 bases not matched to a gene. For the CDR3, the DNA is TGCAGCGTTGGGCAGGGGGCTCGCGAGCAGTACTTC. This translates into CSVGQGAREQYF.

The chain has TRBV7-2 and TRBJ1-1; tentatively, D is TRBD1 (5 bases). This CDR3 has 15 residues. In germline, CDR1 is SGHTA, CDR2 FQGNSA. Trimming cost V 1 base and J 1 base, with 10 bases left between them. The CDR3 protein is CASSLVPTANTEAFF. CDR3 in DNA: TGTGCCAGCAGCTTAGTCCCGACAGCGAACACTGAAGCTTTCTTT.

This chain connects TRBV5-4 to TRBJ2-5, with TRBD2 matching over 7 bases. The J segment lost 7 bases and the V segment lost 4 bases, leaving 13 bases of the junction unmatched. This CDR3 spans 15 amino acids. Looked up from germline, CDR1 is SGHNT and CDR2 is YYREEE (reference sequence). The DNA of the CDR3 is TGTGCCAGCAGCCGGTGGGACGGCCCGGGGGGGACCCAGTACTTC. Protein product: CASSRWDGPGGTQYF.

The gene calls are TRBV20-1 and TRBJ2-5, with TRBD2 matching 14 bases. The CDR3 has 14 amino acids. Germline CDR1 reads DFQATT; CDR2 reads SNEGSKA (reference sequence). V lost 5 bases, J lost 3 bases, and 2 bases stayed unmatched. The CDR3 here is CSAEGLAGEETQYF. CDR3 bases: TGCAGTGCTGAGGGACTAGCGGGAGAAGAGACCCAGTACTTC.

The genes are TRBV25-1 and TRBJ1-2; TRBD1 aligns across 7 bases. The CDR3 length is 13 residues. CDR1 and CDR2 from the germline V gene are MGHDK and SYGVNS. The V and J ends lost 1 base and 8 bases, in that order; junction bases with no gene match: 4. CDR3 nucleotide sequence: TGTGCCAGCAGTGAATTCTCAGGGGGGGGCTACACCTTC. Translating gives CASSEFSGGGYTF.

The gene calls are TRBV29-1 and TRBJ2-1; perhaps TRBD1 as D (6 bases). This CDR3 is 13 amino acids long. The germline gives CDR1 SQVTM, CDR2 ANQGSEA. V gave up 4 bases and J gave up 3 bases, with 10 bases separating them. The CDR3 DNA reads as TGCAGCGTTGCCAGGGACAACTACAATGAGCAGTTCTTC. It codes for CSVARDNYNEQFF.

The genes are TRBV5-4 and TRBJ2-1; maybe TRBD1 (5 bases). V lost 0 bases and J lost 9, with 13 bases in between. The CDR3 is 14 amino acids. Germline V lookup: CDR1 SGHNT, CDR2 YYREEE (reference sequence). In nucleotides, the CDR3 is TGTGCCAGCAGCTTGGAGGGGCCATTGGGTGAGCAGTTCTTC. Protein product: CASSLEGPLGEQFF.

CDR3 nucleotides: TGTGCCAGCGGCAAGCTAGCGGGAGCCTACAATGAGCAGTTCTTC. Residues: CASGKLAGAYNEQFF. The chain recombines TRBV2 with TRBJ2-1, with 10 bases aligning to TRBD2. This CDR3 is 15 amino acids long. V lost 8 bases to trimming and J lost 2 bases; unmatched junction nucleotides: 6. The germline gives CDR1 SNHLY, CDR2 FYNNEI. The full variable domain, rest sourced from reference TRBV2 and TRBJ2-1, is EPEVTQTPSHQVTQMGQEVILRCVPISNHLYFYWYRQILGQKVEFLVSFYNNEISEKSEIFDDQFSVERPDGSNFTLKIRSTKLEDSAMYFCASGKLAGAYNEQFFGPGTRLTVL.

This clonotype was recorded only once. The chain combines TRBV21-1 with TRBJ2-6; the table assigns TRBD1, which was not confirmed against the DNA. TRBV21-1 is deemed a pseudogene. This CDR3 comprises 18 residues. This CDR3 reads CASSKENRGLEGANVLTF. The CDR3 nucleotides read TGTGCCAGCAGCAAAGAAAACAGGGGCCTGGAGGGGGCCAACGTCCTGACTTTC.

V is TRBV20-1 and J is TRBJ2-7; 7 bases agree with TRBD1. CDR3 length: 15 amino acids. V was clipped by 3 bases and J by 3 bases; unmatched bases: 11. Germline CDR1 and CDR2: DFQATT and SNEGSKA (reference sequence). CDR3: CSASFHNRGSYEQYF. The CDR3, as DNA: TGCAGTGCTAGTTTTCATAACAGGGGAAGCTACGAGCAGTACTTC.

The CDR3 sequence: CASSPPSTGANVLTF. For the CDR3, the DNA is TGTGCCAGCTCACCACCGTCTACTGGGGCCAACGTCCTGACTTTC. This sequence joins TRBV18 and TRBJ2-6; D is unresolved. The V gene's germline CDR1 is KGHSH and CDR2 LQKENI. V shed 0 bases and J shed 2 bases, with 5 bases lying between them. CDR3 size: 15 residues.

The gene calls are TRBV7-2 and TRBJ1-4, with TRBD1 as a possible D gene (5 bases). The germline gives CDR1 SGHTA, CDR2 FQGNSA. The CDR3 totals 16 residues. V was clipped by 1 base and J by 0 bases, with 9 bases between them. CDR3 nucleotides: TGTGCCAGCAGCTTAGTTGGGGGGACAACTAATGAAAAACTGTTTTTT. As protein: CASSLVGGTTNEKLFF.

This chain connects TRBV7-2 to TRBJ2-3, with 10 bases identical to TRBD2. Germline-derived CDR1 and CDR2 are SGHTA and FQGNSA. The CDR3 consists of 15 residues. Trimming cost V 3 bases and J 4 bases; bases outside gene matches: 4. The CDR3 protein is CASSLASGSADTQYF. CDR3 DNA sequence: TGTGCCAGCAGCTTGGCTAGCGGGAGCGCAGATACGCAGTATTTT. The full variable domain, rest sourced from reference TRBV7-2 and TRBJ2-3, is GAGVSQSPSNKVTEKGKDVELRCDPISGHTALYWYRQSLGQGLEFLIYFQGNSAPDKSGLPSDRFSAERTGGSVSTLTIQRTQQEDSAVYLCASSLASGSADTQYFGPGTRLTVL.

The chain carries TRBV11-3 and TRBJ2-3, with 11 bases lining up with TRBD2. The CDR3 spans 20 residues. Per germline, CDR1 SGHNT and CDR2 YENEEA. V lost 3 bases, J lost 7 bases, and 21 bases stayed unmatched. The CDR3 bases are TGTGCCAGCAGCTTTTCGATTAGCGGGGGGGCGACGAGGTGGCGCCATACGCAGTATTTT. It yields the protein CASSFSISGGATRWRHTQYF.